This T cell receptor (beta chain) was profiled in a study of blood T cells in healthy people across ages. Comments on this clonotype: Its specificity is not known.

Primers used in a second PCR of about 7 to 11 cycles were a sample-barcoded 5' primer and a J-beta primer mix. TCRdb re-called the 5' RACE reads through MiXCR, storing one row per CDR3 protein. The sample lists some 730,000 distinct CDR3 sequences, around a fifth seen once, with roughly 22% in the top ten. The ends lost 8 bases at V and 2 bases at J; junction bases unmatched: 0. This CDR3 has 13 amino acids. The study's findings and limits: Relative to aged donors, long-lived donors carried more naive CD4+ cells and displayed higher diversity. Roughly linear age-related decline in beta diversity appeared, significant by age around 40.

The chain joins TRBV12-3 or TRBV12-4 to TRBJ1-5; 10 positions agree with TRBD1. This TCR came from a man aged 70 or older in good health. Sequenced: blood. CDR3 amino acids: CASGTGGNQPQHF. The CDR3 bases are TGTGCCAGCGGGACAGGGGGCAATCAGCCCCAGCATTTT.